These 18 T cell receptor beta chains were all obtained from the same sample, sequenced in a study of T cell changes during pregnancy in multiple sclerosis. The protocol was immunoSEQ multiplex PCR, while the TCRdb copy is restricted to in-frame clones and leaves out a portion. In the table there are tens of thousands of clones, more than 85% of which are singletons. Sample: peripheral blood, taken before pregnancy. These receptor sequences come from a female donor with multiple sclerosis, enrolled in a pregnancy study.

The chain employs TRBV6-1 and TRBJ2-7; 8 nucleotides line up with TRBD2. J gave up 2 bases and V 4 bases, and 10 bases lay outside the gene matches. This CDR3 comprises 16 residues. Germline V lookup: CDR1 MNHNS, CDR2 SASEGT. This CDR3 reads CASSANGVAGTYEQYF. As DNA, the CDR3 is TGTGCCAGCAGTGCCAACGGGGTAGCGGGAACCTACGAGCAGTACTTC.

This chain connects TRBV18 to TRBJ1-2; D gene unclear. Germline V gene sequence: CDR1 KGHSH, CDR2 LQKENI. V lost 0 bases, J lost 1 base, and 9 bases lay in between. The CDR3 has 15 amino acids. The CDR3 region has the DNA TGTGCCAGCTCACCACCCCCAGACATTAACTATGGCTACACCTTC. Protein: CASSPPPDINYGYTF.

V is TRBV11-2 and J is TRBJ1-1; D not certain. The CDR3 loop spans 14 amino acids. V was clipped by 1 base and J by 11 bases, with 17 bases between them. CDR1 and CDR2 (germline): SGHAT, FQNNGV. CDR3 sequence (DNA): TGTGCCAGCAGCTTAGGTGCGCGAAACCGAGAGGCTTTCTTT. This translates into CASSLGARNREAFF.

The chain combines TRBV6-1 with TRBJ1-2; a weak D match, TRBD1 (5 bases). The germline V gene encodes CDR1 MNHNS and CDR2 SASEGT. V lost 4 bases and J 4 bases, leaving 16 bases between the germline ends. This CDR3 comprises 15 residues. The CDR3 spells CASSGSGTPFYGYTF. CDR3 bases: TGTGCCAGCAGTGGATCCGGGACTCCTTTCTATGGCTACACCTTC.

The V call is TRBV13, the J call TRBJ2-2, with TRBD2 matching over 11 bases. This CDR3 spans 17 amino acids. The junction had 9 bases not matched to a gene; V was cut back by 4 bases and J by 5 bases. Germline CDR1 PRHDT, CDR2 FYEKMQ (reference sequence). The CDR3 DNA reads TGTGCCAGCAGCTCCCGCTTAGCGGGAGGGTGGACCGGGGAGCTGTTTTTT. It yields the protein CASSSRLAGGWTGELFF. The variable domain in full, with the rest retrieved from reference TRBV13 and TRBJ2-2, is AAGVIQSPRHLIKEKRETATLKCYPIPRHDTVYWYQQGPGQDPQFLISFYEKMQSDKGSIPDRFSAQQFSDYHSELNMSSLELGDSALYFCASSSRLAGGWTGELFFGEGSRLTVL.

The V and J genes are TRBV7-2 and TRBJ1-1; a weak D match, TRBD1 (6 bases). Trimming took off 1 base at V and 6 bases at J, with 15 bases between the two ends. The V gene's germline CDR1 is SGHTA and CDR2 FQGNSA. The CDR3 covers 15 residues. CDR3 sequence reads: CASSLVRGNGAEAFF. In DNA form, the CDR3 reads TGTGCCAGCAGCTTAGTTAGGGGGAATGGGGCTGAAGCTTTCTTT.

This clone was picked up one time. The genes are TRBV30 and TRBJ1-3; possibly TRBD1 for D (5 bases). The CDR3 runs to 14 residues. V dropped 5 bases and J dropped 0 bases, with 11 bases sitting between them. Looked up from germline, CDR1 is GTSNPN and CDR2 is SVGIG (reference sequence). CDR3 DNA sequence: TGTGCCTGGGGGGGAGGACTCTCTGGAAACACCATATATTTT. Translated: CAWGGGLSGNTIYF.

This clone was observed once. CDR3 region: CASRPTSGNGYTF. The DNA of the CDR3 is TGTGCCAGCAGACCTACTTCGGGTAATGGCTACACCTTC. V usage is TRBV6-5 and J usage is TRBJ1-2; D remains unclear. V lost 6 bases and J 6 bases, leaving 14 bases between the germline ends. The CDR3 has 13 residues. Germline values: CDR1 MNHEY, CDR2 SVGAGI.

This clone has more than one count but fewer than ten. V gene TRBV10-3 combines with J gene TRBJ2-1; 10 nucleotides line up with TRBD1. The germline CDR1 and CDR2 sequences are ENHRY and SYGVKD. V was pared by 11 bases and J by 6 bases, with 7 bases of the junction left unmatched. CDR3 length equals 13 residues. The CDR3 nucleotides read TGTGCCGGGGGGAGGACAGGGGGCAATGAGCAGTTCTTC. Residues: CAGGRTGGNEQFF.

V is TRBV9 and J is TRBJ2-7; D unresolved. The V end lost 7 bases, the J end lost 4 bases, and 6 bases lay between the germline ends. This CDR3 contains 10 residues. From germline, CDR1 is SGDLS and CDR2 YYNGEE. The DNA of the CDR3 is TGTGCCAGCTTAATTTACGAGCAGTACTTC. Translation gives CASLIYEQYF.

The chain couples TRBV19 to TRBJ1-5, with 8 bases aligning to TRBD1. The V gene end was trimmed by 5 bases and the J gene end by 6 bases; junction bases not matched to a gene: 6. CDR1 and CDR2 from the germline V gene are LNHDA and SQIVND (reference sequence). The CDR3 covers 14 residues. This CDR3 reads CASSATGGSQPQHF. DNA of the CDR3: TGTGCCAGTAGTGCCACAGGGGGGAGTCAGCCCCAGCATTTT. The full variable domain, rest sourced from reference TRBV19 and TRBJ1-5, is DGGITQSPKYLFRKEGQNVTLSCEQNLNHDAMYWYRQDPGQGLRLIYYSQIVNDFQKGDIAEGYSVSREKKESFPLTVTSAQKNPTAFYLCASSATGGSQPQHFGDGTRLSIL.

The chain's CDR3 is CASSEGGLRGAQYF. CDR3 bases: TGCGCCAGCAGTGAGGGTGGACTGCGCGGGGCCCAGTACTTC. This chain joins TRBV10-1 and TRBJ2-5; possible D gene TRBD2, 6 bases. V lost 2 bases and J 9 bases, leaving 16 bases between the germline ends. Per the germline V gene, CDR1 is WNHNN and CDR2 is SYGVQD (reference sequence). CDR3 length: 14 amino acids.

The V call is TRBV7-9, the J call TRBJ2-4; the match to TRBD2 covers 7 bases. The CDR3 consists of 15 residues. Germline-derived CDR1 and CDR2 are SEHNR and FQNEAQ (reference sequence). V was clipped by 3 bases and J by 4 bases; unmatched bases: 6. In DNA form, the CDR3 reads TGTGCCAGCAGCTTTTCTAGCGGAGGGAAAAACATTCAGTACTTC. Amino acid sequence: CASSFSSGGKNIQYF. Complete variable domain (other parts from reference TRBV7-9 and TRBJ2-4): DTGVSQNPRHKITKRGQNVTFRCDPISEHNRLYWYRQTLGQGPEFLTYFQNEAQLEKSRLLSDRFSAERPKGSFSTLEIQRTEQGDSAMYLCASSFSSGGKNIQYFGAGTRLSVL.

The chain joins TRBV2 to TRBJ2-2; D perhaps matches TRBD1 (6 bases). V was trimmed by 4 bases and J by 3 bases, leaving 15 bases between them. Germline V lookup: CDR1 SNHLY, CDR2 FYNNEI. The CDR3 covers 16 residues. For the CDR3, the DNA is TGTGCCAGCAGTGGGTACAGGGTTCGGGACACCGGGGAGCTGTTTTTT. Amino acids: CASSGYRVRDTGELFF.

This chain links TRBV10-3 with TRBJ2-6, with TRBD2 matching over 7 bases. V lost 6 bases, J lost 2 bases, and 4 bases stayed unmatched. Germline CDR1 and CDR2: ENHRY and SYGVKD. The CDR3 is 15 amino acids. This CDR3 reads CAIREAGAGANVLTF. The CDR3 DNA follows: TGTGCCATCAGGGAGGCGGGGGCTGGGGCCAACGTCCTGACTTTC.

This chain links TRBV7-8 with TRBJ1-1; unclear D gene. Deletions cut 1 base from V and 0 bases from J, with 15 bases between. This CDR3 is 17 amino acids long. From germline, CDR1 is SGHVS and CDR2 FQNEAQ. CDR3 loop: CASSLEFVGGMNTEAFF. In nucleotides, the CDR3 is TGTGCCAGCAGCTTAGAGTTTGTCGGCGGTATGAACACTGAAGCTTTCTTT.

The chain employs TRBV6-6 and TRBJ2-3, with 8 bases lining up with TRBD2. Germline V lookup: CDR1 MNHNY, CDR2 SVGAGI (reference sequence). The V segment lost 6 bases and the J segment 4 bases; nucleotides outside the gene matches: 9. This CDR3 comprises 15 residues. CDR3 region: CASRLGGLVPDTQYF. The CDR3 DNA sequence: TGTGCCAGCAGACTAGGGGGACTAGTCCCAGATACGCAGTATTTT.

The gene calls are TRBV18 and TRBJ2-7; 9 nucleotides agree with TRBD1. There are 15 residues in the CDR3. Unmatched junction bases numbered 5, after V lost 3 bases and J lost 2 bases. In germline, CDR1 is KGHSH, CDR2 LQKENI. The CDR3 sequence: CASSPVGTGTYEQYF. As DNA, the CDR3 is TGTGCCAGCTCACCGGTAGGGACAGGGACCTACGAGCAGTACTTC. The whole variable domain, filled in from reference TRBV18 and TRBJ2-7, reads NAGVMQNPRHLVRRRGQEARLRCSPMKGHSHVYWYRQLPEEGLKFMVYLQKENIIDESGMPKERFSAEFPKEGPSILRIQQVVRGDSAAYFCASSPVGTGTYEQYFGPGTRLTVT.